The 30 T cell receptor beta chains reported below all come from one sample, sequenced in a study of control samples from healthy donors and cancer patients. Using immunoSEQ multiplex PCR, the repertoire was profiled, and TCRdb retains in-frame clones only, with some absent. The data show over 100,000 clones, about nine tenths seen once. Source material: blood. The receptors originated from a human donor in good health. The donor label of this sample is uncertain.

The chain joins TRBV24-1 to TRBJ1-5; a possible D gene is TRBD1 (6 bases). Between the trimmed V and J ends, which lost 5 bases and 4 bases, there was a span of 14 bases. CDR1 is KGHDR, CDR2 SFDVKD, per germline. This CDR3 contains 15 residues. The CDR3 sequence: CATSAAGAWNQPQHF. CDR3 nucleotide sequence: TGTGCCACCAGTGCCGCAGGGGCCTGGAATCAGCCCCAGCATTTT.

The rearrangement uses TRBV10-3 and TRBJ2-6; D call uncertain. This CDR3 region has 13 residues. Trimming pared 5 bases from V and 1 base from J, leaving 3 bases between. Germline lookup yields CDR1 ENHRY and CDR2 SYGVKD. CDR3 bases: TGTGCCATCAGTCTGTCTGGGGCCAACGTCCTGACTTTC. Its protein product is CAISLSGANVLTF.

This chain connects TRBV2 to TRBJ2-1; D is perhaps TRBD1 (5 bases). Trimming stripped 8 bases from V and 4 bases from J, with 12 bases between. The CDR3 is 13 amino acids. Germline values: CDR1 SNHLY, CDR2 FYNNEI. CDR3 region: CASLQGSYNEQFF. The CDR3, as DNA: TGTGCCAGCCTCCAGGGTTCGTACAATGAGCAGTTCTTC.

The V and J genes are TRBV27 and TRBJ2-5, with TRBD1 as a possible D gene (5 bases). The CDR3 length is 14 residues. CDR1 and CDR2 (germline): MNHEY, SMNVEV (reference sequence). Trimming removed 6 bases from V and 4 bases from J, with 15 bases in between. The CDR3 bases are TGTGCCAGCAGCGCCACTCAGGGCGGAGAGACCCAGTACTTC. It encodes CASSATQGGETQYF.

The V call is TRBV6-5, the J call TRBJ2-4, with D perhaps TRBD2 (5 bases). V was clipped by 6 bases and J by 4 bases, with 10 bases between them. Germline-derived CDR1 and CDR2 are MNHEY and SVGAGI. The CDR3 is made up of 13 amino acids. The CDR3 spells CASSNTGKNIQYF. CDR3 nucleotides: TGTGCCAGCAGCAACACGGGGAAAAACATTCAGTACTTC.

The J gene is TRBJ2-5, the V gene TRBV27; D is perhaps TRBD1 (5 bases). This CDR3 comprises 13 residues. Trimming removed 7 bases from V and 5 bases from J, with 14 bases in between. Germline values: CDR1 MNHEY, CDR2 SMNVEV (reference sequence). This chain's CDR3 is CASMVLGAETQYF. In DNA form, the CDR3 reads TGTGCCAGCATGGTCCTAGGGGCGGAGACCCAGTACTTC.

This chain joins TRBV7-2 and TRBJ2-2; D possibly corresponds to TRBD2 (7 bases). V was cut by 1 base and J by 2 bases, with 17 bases left in between. Germline V CDR1 and CDR2: SGHTA, FQGNSA. The CDR3 is 18 amino acids. DNA for the CDR3: TGTGCCAGCAGCTTAGTGGGGGCGGGGGCCACCAACACCGGGGAGCTGTTTTTT. As protein: CASSLVGAGATNTGELFF.

This chain uses TRBV5-6 with TRBJ1-1; 7 nucleotides align to TRBD1. The CDR3 is 14 residues long. After removal of 4 bases from V and 4 bases from J, the junction contained 7 bases not matched to a gene. Germline V gene sequence: CDR1 SGHDT, CDR2 YYEEEE. The CDR3 loop reads CASSGDRDITEAFF. The CDR3 bases are TGTGCCAGCAGCGGCGACAGGGATATCACTGAAGCTTTCTTT.

V and J are TRBV2 and TRBJ1-1; D ambiguous. The ends were cut back, 2 bases at V and 2 bases at J, with 9 bases in the middle. The CDR3 extends over 14 amino acids. Germline V gives CDR1 SNHLY, CDR2 FYNNEI. In DNA form, the CDR3 reads TGTGCCAGCAGTGAATTTAAGGGTAACACTGAAGCTTTCTTT. As protein: CASSEFKGNTEAFF.

The chain combines TRBV2 with TRBJ1-2; D gene ambiguous. From germline, CDR1 is SNHLY and CDR2 FYNNEI. The CDR3 sequence is 16 residues long. V was trimmed by 6 bases and J by 2 bases, leaving 19 bases between them. The chain's CDR3 is CASRGRAADINYGYTF. The CDR3, as DNA: TGTGCCAGCAGAGGTAGAGCGGCGGATATCAACTATGGCTACACCTTC.

The V gene is TRBV6-2 or TRBV6-3, the J gene TRBJ2-5; D is perhaps TRBD2 (6 bases). The CDR3 has 18 residues. Germline V gives CDR1 MNHEY, CDR2 SVGEGT. The germline V and J ends were trimmed by 6 bases and 2 bases, with 25 bases remaining between them. CDR3 in amino acids: CASSPLNSLGGDQETQYF. The CDR3 nucleotides are TGTGCCAGCAGCCCTTTAAATTCTCTCGGGGGTGATCAAGAGACCCAGTACTTC.

The CDR3 region is CASSQDGGPYSNQPQHF. In DNA, the CDR3 is TGTGCCAGCAGCCAAGATGGAGGGCCATATAGCAATCAGCCCCAGCATTTT. This chain joins TRBV3-1 (or the pseudogene TRBV3-2) and TRBJ1-5; no clear D gene. Germline V lookup: CDR1 LGHDT, CDR2 YNNKEL (reference sequence). V was clipped by 0 bases and J by 0 bases, with 12 bases between them. The CDR3 runs 17 residues.

The chain links TRBV4-1 to TRBJ2-7, with 11 nucleotides matching TRBD2. The CDR3 contains 19 residues. V lost 2 bases to trimming and J lost 5 bases; unmatched junction nucleotides: 17. Looked up from germline, CDR1 is MGHRA and CDR2 is YSYEKL. The CDR3 nucleotides are TGCGCCAGCAGCCAACAGAATTGGCTAGCGGGGGGTCCTTACGACGAGCAGTACTTC. This codes for CASSQQNWLAGGPYDEQYF.

The chain is built from TRBV11-3 and TRBJ2-2; D may correspond to TRBD1 or TRBD2 (5 bases each). With 5 bases removed from V and 7 bases from J, the gap between germline ends came to 11 bases. The CDR3 runs 13 residues. Germline V lookup: CDR1 SGHNT, CDR2 YENEEA. The CDR3 protein is CASSLPGRGELFF. CDR3 sequence (DNA): TGTGCCAGCAGCCTCCCGGGGCGCGGGGAGCTGTTTTTT.

V usage is TRBV3-1 (or the pseudogene TRBV3-2) and J usage is TRBJ2-6; 10 bases fit TRBD1. The germline gives CDR1 LGHDT, CDR2 YNNKEL (reference sequence). After removal of 4 bases from V and 0 bases from J, the junction contained 6 bases not matched to a gene. The CDR3 covers 18 residues. As DNA, the CDR3 is TGTGCCAGCAGCCTTAGGACAGGGGGGTACTCTGGGGCCAACGTCCTGACTTTC. This translates into CASSLRTGGYSGANVLTF.

This sequence joins TRBV5-8 and TRBJ1-5; D unresolved. The CDR3 contains 14 residues. V lost 0 bases and J 5 bases, leaving 9 bases between the germline ends. Germline V gene lookup returns CDR1 SGHTS and CDR2 YDEGEE. CDR3 residues: CASSLGTGDQPQHF. The CDR3 coding sequence is TGTGCCAGCAGCTTGGGCACCGGGGATCAGCCCCAGCATTTT.

This clone was counted once. This rearrangement joins TRBV3-1 (or the pseudogene TRBV3-2) to TRBJ2-3; D ambiguous. This CDR3 has 14 residues. Germline loops: CDR1 LGHDT, CDR2 YNNKEL (reference sequence). V was shortened by 3 bases and J by 6 bases, with 13 bases between the two germline ends. The CDR3 DNA reads as TGTGCCAGCAGCCAGTACACGGATTTCGATACGCAGTATTTT. It is translated as CASSQYTDFDTQYF.

CDR3 in amino acids: CASSRPNSGANVLTF. The CDR3 DNA is TGTGCCAGCTCACGTCCGAACTCTGGGGCCAACGTCCTGACTTTC. V gene TRBV18 combines with J gene TRBJ2-6, with no clear D. V lost 4 bases and J 0 bases, leaving 7 bases between the germline ends. The CDR3 spans 15 residues. From germline, CDR1 is KGHSH and CDR2 LQKENI. Combining the CDR3 with reference TRBV18 and TRBJ2-6 gives the whole variable domain NAGVMQNPRHLVRRRGQEARLRCSPMKGHSHVYWYRQLPEEGLKFMVYLQKENIIDESGMPKERFSAEFPKEGPSILRIQQVVRGDSAAYFCASSRPNSGANVLTFGAGSRLTVL.

The chain combines TRBV3-1 (or the pseudogene TRBV3-2) with TRBJ2-5; the D gene is possibly TRBD1 (5 bases). Germline CDR1 and CDR2: LGHDT and YNNKEL (reference sequence). The V end lost 1 base, the J end lost 4 bases, and 7 bases lay between the germline ends. This CDR3 is built from 13 residues. The CDR3 DNA reads TGTGCCAGCAGCCAAGCCAGGGCAGAGACCCAGTACTTC. Translation: CASSQARAETQYF.

The chain links TRBV30 to TRBJ1-5; D unresolved. The CDR3 has 12 residues. CDR1 is GTSNPN and CDR2 is SVGIG in the germline V gene (reference sequence). V was pared by 3 bases and J by 7 bases, with 10 bases between. DNA for the CDR3: TGTGCCTGGAGGAATCCCAACCAGCCCCAGCATTTT. Protein product: CAWRNPNQPQHF.

This chain joins TRBV5-1 and TRBJ1-2; no clear D. This CDR3 has 15 residues. Trimming shortened V by 0 bases and J by 4 bases, and 13 bases separated the two germline ends. Per the germline V gene, CDR1 is SGHRS and CDR2 is YFSETQ. The CDR3: CASSLALQNSYGYTF. The CDR3 coding sequence is TGCGCCAGCAGCTTGGCCTTACAGAACTCCTATGGCTACACCTTC.

The sample holds one count of this clone. The CDR3 sequence: CASYSYEQYF. As DNA, the CDR3 is TGTGCCAGCTATTCCTACGAGCAGTACTTC. The rearrangement links TRBV21-1 to TRBJ2-7; no DNA check was done on the table's D call, TRBD2. TRBV21-1 constitutes a pseudogene. The CDR3 runs to 10 residues.

To note about this clone: An end of the junction does not agree with germline; a read error may underlie this. The genes are TRBV19 and TRBJ2-5, with D perhaps being TRBD1 or TRBD2 (5 bases each). The CDR3 is made up of 15 amino acids. Germline loops: CDR1 LNHDA, CDR2 SQIVND (reference sequence). CDR3 sequence: CASRYEGTDQETRYF. The CDR3 nucleotides are TGTGCCAGCAGATACGAAGGGACGGACCAAGAGACCCGGTACTTC.

The chain uses TRBV7-2 and TRBJ2-4; D remains ambiguous. Deletions cut 1 base from V and 10 bases from J, with 11 bases between. This CDR3 region has 13 residues. Germline V gene data show CDR1 as SGHTA and CDR2 as FQGNSA. The CDR3 spells CASSLGQYRIQYF. In DNA, the CDR3 is TGTGCCAGCAGCTTAGGGCAGTATCGGATTCAGTACTTC.

The chain links TRBV28 to TRBJ2-1, with 8 bases fitting TRBD1. CDR3 length: 14 residues. Germline V gene data show CDR1 as MDHEN and CDR2 as SYDVKM. The trim removed 2 bases at V and 12 bases at J, leaving 9 bases unmatched. DNA for the CDR3: TGTGCCAGCAGTTTACAGGGGGCTGAGTGGGCGCAGTTCTTC. Translating it yields CASSLQGAEWAQFF.

This chain links TRBV9 with TRBJ2-1; tentative D call: TRBD1 (5 bases). The CDR3 contains 16 residues. Germline loops: CDR1 SGDLS, CDR2 YYNGEE. V was clipped by 0 bases and J by 0 bases, with 10 bases between them. DNA of the CDR3: TGTGCCAGCAGCGTAGCATGGGGCAGCTCCTACAATGAGCAGTTCTTC. Encoded protein: CASSVAWGSSYNEQFF. Full variable domain (rest looked up from reference TRBV9 and TRBJ2-1): DSGVTQTPKHLITATGQRVTLRCSPRSGDLSVYWYQQSLDQGLQFLIQYYNGEERAKGNILERFSAQQFPDLHSELNLSSLELGDSALYFCASSVAWGSSYNEQFFGPGTRLTVL.

The V gene is TRBV10-3, the J gene TRBJ1-1, with 7 positions matching TRBD1. V lost 5 bases and J lost 4; bases outside the gene matches: 10. CDR3 length equals 15 residues. The germline V gene has CDR1 ENHRY and CDR2 SYGVKD. The CDR3 spells CAISTSSRGPTEAFF. The CDR3 DNA reads TGTGCCATCAGTACGTCCTCGAGGGGGCCCACTGAAGCTTTCTTT.

The rearrangement joins TRBV6-4 to TRBJ2-3, with D perhaps matching TRBD1 (5 bases). CDR1 and CDR2 (germline): MRHNA, SNTAGT. The CDR3 is made up of 15 amino acids. The V end lost 2 bases, the J end lost 3 bases, and 12 bases lay between the germline ends. Here the CDR3 reads CASSDRTGSTDTQYF. The CDR3 coding sequence is TGTGCCAGCAGTGACAGAACAGGTTCTACAGATACGCAGTATTTT.

This clone was counted between two and nine times. The CDR3 DNA follows: TGTGCCAGCAGCTTAGGCGTACAGGTCACAGATACGCAGTATTTT. Translation gives CASSLGVQVTDTQYF. The chain is built from TRBV7-6 and TRBJ2-3, with TRBD1 as a possible D gene (5 bases). The CDR3 is 15 amino acids. Between the trimmed V and J ends, which lost 1 base and 2 bases, there was a span of 10 bases. CDR1 and CDR2 from the germline V gene are SGHVS and FNYEAQ.

The chain carries TRBV9 and TRBJ2-1; D gene uncertain. Trimming took off 0 bases at V and 1 base at J, with 14 bases between the two ends. The germline V gene encodes CDR1 SGDLS and CDR2 YYNGEE. The CDR3 loop spans 17 amino acids. CDR3 nucleotide sequence: TGTGCCAGCAGCGTAGTCCCGGCCAGCGAATCCTACAATGAGCAGTTCTTC. It specifies CASSVVPASESYNEQFF.